This entry lists 16 T cell receptor beta chains sequenced from one sample in a study of early T cells in non-severe SARS-CoV-2 infection. TCRdb reprocessed the 5' RACE reads with MiXCR, giving one entry per CDR3 protein. The sample shows approximately 71,000 distinct CDR3 sequences, around 11% of them seen only once. The sequencing here drew on whole blood, taken at baseline. The receptors here all came from an adult who was a healthcare worker with PCR-confirmed SARS-CoV-2 infection or an uninfected control (not recorded which).

This chain links TRBV6-6 with TRBJ2-4; 10 bases fit TRBD1. The CDR3 runs to 17 residues. V was pared by 7 bases and J by 15 bases, with 24 bases of the junction left unmatched. The germline V gene has CDR1 MNHNY and CDR2 SVGAGI (reference sequence). The CDR3 DNA follows: TGTGCCAGCAACCCAAGGGCGACAGGGGGCTACCCCACACCTTTGTACTTC. Translation: CASNPRATGGYPTPLYF.

The chain carries TRBV7-9 and TRBJ1-2; TRBD1 aligns across 7 bases. The trim removed 5 bases at V and 5 bases at J, leaving 14 bases unmatched. CDR3 length: 16 residues. Germline V lookup: CDR1 SEHNR, CDR2 FQNEAQ (reference sequence). CDR3 sequence (DNA): TGTGCCAGCAGCACGAAGGGACAGAAGTCAGGTTATGGCTACACCTTC. Amino acids: CASSTKGQKSGYGYTF.

The CDR3 region is CASSVEHSVQETQYF. CDR3 DNA sequence: TGTGCCAGCAGCGTAGAGCACAGCGTCCAAGAGACCCAGTACTTC. The rearrangement uses TRBV9 and TRBJ2-5, with D unresolved. CDR1 and CDR2 (germline): SGDLS, YYNGEE. Trimming cost V 0 bases and J 1 base, with 10 bases left between them. This CDR3 comprises 15 residues.

This clonotype has a count of ten or more. The rearrangement links TRBV18 to TRBJ1-1; D is possibly TRBD1 (5 bases). Germline V CDR1 and CDR2: KGHSH, LQKENI. V lost 3 bases and J lost 1, with 12 bases in between. CDR3 length: 15 amino acids. CDR3 sequence reads: CASSPMDTRNTEAFF. The DNA for the CDR3 is TGTGCCAGCTCACCCATGGACACGAGGAACACTGAAGCTTTCTTT.

A few counts support this clonotype. The chain recombines TRBV3-1 with TRBJ1-6, with a possible D match to TRBD1 (5 bases). The CDR3 consists of 13 residues. Per the germline V gene, CDR1 is LGHDT and CDR2 is YNNKEL (reference sequence). V lost 2 bases and J 8 bases, leaving 7 bases between the germline ends. CDR3 residues: CASSQLGDSPLHF. In DNA form, the CDR3 reads TGTGCCAGCAGCCAACTAGGGGATTCACCCCTCCACTTT.

The J gene is TRBJ2-7, the V gene TRBV11-2, with 8 bases matching TRBD1. J lost 5 bases, V lost 5 bases, and 8 bases had no gene match. Germline CDR1 SGHAT, CDR2 FQNNGV. The CDR3 runs to 14 residues. The CDR3 bases are TGTGCCAGCAGCCCGAGGACAGGGTCCCACGAGCAGTACTTC. Translation gives CASSPRTGSHEQYF.

This clonotype was found a few times. This chain uses TRBV20-1 with TRBJ2-7, with TRBD2 identical over 8 bases. The CDR3 has 13 residues. Germline CDR1 DFQATT, CDR2 SNEGSKA (reference sequence). The trim removed 3 bases at V and 6 bases at J, leaving 7 bases unmatched. CDR3 amino acids: CSASRGGLGEQYF. DNA for the CDR3: TGCAGTGCTAGCCGGGGGGGGCTTGGCGAGCAGTACTTC.

Many counts were recorded for this clonotype. The V and J genes are TRBV12-3 or TRBV12-4 and TRBJ2-1, with a possible D match to TRBD2 (5 bases). V dropped 1 base and J dropped 12 bases, with 7 bases sitting between them. The CDR3 consists of 11 residues. CDR3 amino acids: CASSLGERQFF. In nucleotides, the CDR3 is TGTGCCAGCAGTTTAGGGGAGCGGCAGTTCTTC.

The chain uses TRBV7-3 and TRBJ2-7, with D uncertain. The CDR3 is 13 amino acids. Germline loops: CDR1 SGHTA, CDR2 FQGTGA. Trimming cost V 2 bases and J 5 bases, with 10 bases left between them. CDR3 in amino acids: CASSLGLLNEQYF. As DNA, the CDR3 is TGTGCCAGCAGCTTAGGTCTCTTAAACGAGCAGTACTTC.

Only a few counts were recorded for this clonotype. The V call is TRBV7-9, the J call TRBJ1-6; D is ambiguous. Germline V gives CDR1 SEHNR, CDR2 FQNEAQ (reference sequence). This CDR3 has 14 amino acids. Trimming removed 7 bases at V and 11 bases at J, with 18 bases between. The CDR3 sequence: CASTPSGQPTPLHF. The CDR3 DNA sequence: TGTGCCAGCACCCCGTCTGGGCAGCCCACACCCCTCCACTTT.

This clonotype was counted many times. This chain links TRBV7-9 with TRBJ1-1; 9 bases map to TRBD1. Germline V CDR1 and CDR2: SEHNR, FQNEAQ (reference sequence). With 6 bases clipped from V and 5 bases from J, the junction kept 4 bases outside the gene matches. The CDR3 contains 13 residues. CDR3 nucleotide sequence: TGTGCCAGCAGGGGACAGGGCGGGACTGAAGCTTTCTTT. As protein: CASRGQGGTEAFF.

This clonotype was recorded at least ten times. The genes are TRBV20-1 and TRBJ1-6; a possible D gene is TRBD1 (5 bases). Germline V CDR1 and CDR2: DFQATT, SNEGSKA (reference sequence). V shed 2 bases and J shed 14 bases, with 22 bases lying between them. The CDR3 is made up of 15 amino acids. CDR3 protein: CSARSQGRSGEALHF. CDR3 DNA sequence: TGCAGTGCTAGATCCCAGGGTCGGAGCGGCGAGGCCCTCCACTTT.

This clonotype showed up many times. The DNA of the CDR3 is TGTGCCAGCAGCGTAGCGTCCGGGACTAGCGTTCGGGAGCAGTTCTTC. Its translation is CASSVASGTSVREQFF. The V call is TRBV9, the J call TRBJ2-1, with 10 bases aligning to TRBD2. V lost 0 bases, J lost 10 bases, and 10 bases stayed unmatched. The CDR3 loop spans 16 amino acids. CDR1 and CDR2 from the germline V gene are SGDLS and YYNGEE.

V gene TRBV5-5 combines with J gene TRBJ2-1; either TRBD1 or TRBD2 may fit D (6 bases each). This CDR3 is 16 amino acids long. Germline CDR1 SGHKS, CDR2 YYEKEE (reference sequence). V lost 0 bases and J lost 3, with 13 bases in between. The CDR3 DNA sequence: TGTGCCAGCAGCTTGGGTTTCCGGGGGCACTACAATGAGCAGTTCTTC. Its translation: CASSLGFRGHYNEQFF.

The gene calls are TRBV28 and TRBJ2-5; 12 positions agree with TRBD2. This CDR3 region has 16 residues. CDR1 MDHEN and CDR2 SYDVKM come from the germline V gene. J lost 4 bases, V lost 4 bases, and 7 bases had no gene match. The CDR3 region is CASSSRLAGVVETQYF. The CDR3 DNA reads TGTGCCAGCAGTTCAAGACTAGCGGGGGTGGTAGAGACCCAGTACTTC.

This clonotype showed up just a few times. This sequence joins TRBV18 and TRBJ2-5; no firm D call. V dropped 6 bases and J dropped 1 base, with 9 bases sitting between them. CDR1 is KGHSH and CDR2 is LQKENI in the germline V gene. This CDR3 region has 13 residues. CDR3 coding DNA: TGTGCCAGCTCCCCAAGTCGCCAAGAGACCCAGTACTTC. Encoded protein: CASSPSRQETQYF.